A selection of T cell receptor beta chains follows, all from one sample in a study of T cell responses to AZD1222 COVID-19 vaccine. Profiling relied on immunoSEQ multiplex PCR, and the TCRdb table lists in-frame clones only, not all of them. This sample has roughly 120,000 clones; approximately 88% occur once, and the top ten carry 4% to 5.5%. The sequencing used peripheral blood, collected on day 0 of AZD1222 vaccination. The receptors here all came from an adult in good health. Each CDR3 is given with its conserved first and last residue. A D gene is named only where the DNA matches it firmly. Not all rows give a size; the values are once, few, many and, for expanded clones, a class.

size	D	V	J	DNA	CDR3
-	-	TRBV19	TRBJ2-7	TGTGCCAGTGGTACACCGGGACAATTCTACGAGCAGTACTTC	CASGTPGQFYEQYF
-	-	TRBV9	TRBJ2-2	TGTGCCAGCAGCGTAGGTGGAACCGGGGAGCTGTTTTTT	CASSVGGTGELFF
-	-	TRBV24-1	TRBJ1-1	TGTGCCACCAAAAAAAAGAGGACTGAAGCTTTCTTT	CATKKKRTEAFF
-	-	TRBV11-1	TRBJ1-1	TGTGCCAGCAGCTTAAGTTCGACAGTGAACACTGAAGCTTTCTTT	CASSLSSTVNTEAFF
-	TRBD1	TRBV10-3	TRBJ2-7	TGTGCCATCAGTGATTTACCGGGACAGGAAGGCGAGCAGTACTTC	CAISDLPGQEGEQYF
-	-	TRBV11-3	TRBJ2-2	TGTGCCAGCAGCTTAGGCGGGACCACCGGGGAGCTGTTTTTT	CASSLGGTTGELFF
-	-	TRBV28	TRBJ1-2	TGTGCCAGCAGTTTAGGGGGCTCTGGCTACACCTTC	CASSLGGSGYTF
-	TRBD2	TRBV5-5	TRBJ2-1	TGTGCCAGCAGCCCAGCGGGGGGGCCTGAGCAGTTCTTC	CASSPAGGPEQFF
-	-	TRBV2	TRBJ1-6	TGTGCCAGCAGTGAAATTGCGAATTCACCCCTCCACTTT	CASSEIANSPLHF
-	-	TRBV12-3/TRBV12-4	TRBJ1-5	TGTGCCAGCAGTTTAGCTGAGGATCAGCCCCAGCATTTT	CASSLAEDQPQHF
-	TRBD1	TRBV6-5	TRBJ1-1	TGTGCCAGCACCCCGGGACAGGGAGTACCTGAAGCTTTCTTT	CASTPGQGVPEAFF
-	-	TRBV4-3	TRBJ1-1	TGCGCCAGCAGCCAAACAGGTAGTCGGGCTTTCTTT	CASSQTGSRAFF
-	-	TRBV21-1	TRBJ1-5	TGTGCCAGCAGCCCCGACGAGTCAAATCAGCCCCAGCATTTT	CASSPDESNQPQHF
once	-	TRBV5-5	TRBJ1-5	TGTGCCAGCAGCTTGTCCCCCCATCAGCCCCAGCATTTT	CASSLSPHQPQHF
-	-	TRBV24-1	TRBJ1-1	TGTGCCACCAAGGCACGGAGGGACACTGAAGCTTTCTTT	CATKARRDTEAFF
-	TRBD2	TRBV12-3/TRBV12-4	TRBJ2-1	TGTGCCAGCAGGACTAGCGGGGGTAGGCAGTTCTTC	CASRTSGGRQFF
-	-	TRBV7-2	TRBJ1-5	TGTGCCAGCAGCTTAGGGGGGGCCATTAGCAATCAGCCCCAGCATTTT	CASSLGGAISNQPQHF
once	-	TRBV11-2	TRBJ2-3	TGTGCCAGCAGCCTCCATCCGGGGGTAGGGGGAGATACGCAGTATTTT	CASSLHPGVGGDTQYF
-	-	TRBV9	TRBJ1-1	TGTGCCAGCAGCGTAGCGGGGAGGAACACTGAAGCTTTCTTT	CASSVAGRNTEAFF
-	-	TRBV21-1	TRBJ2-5	TGTGCCAGCAGCAAAGTGAGAGGGCTCCAAGAGACCCAGTACTTC	CASSKVRGLQETQYF
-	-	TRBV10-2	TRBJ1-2	TGCGCCAGCAGTCCGAGAGCTAGCTATGGCTACACCTTC	CASSPRASYGYTF
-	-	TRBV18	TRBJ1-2	TGTGCCAGCTCACCAGGGGGCGTCGACTATGGCTACACCTTC	CASSPGGVDYGYTF
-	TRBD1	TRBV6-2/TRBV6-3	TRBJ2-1	TGTGCCAGCAGTAGACAGGGAAATCTCAATGAGCAGTTCTTC	CASSRQGNLNEQFF
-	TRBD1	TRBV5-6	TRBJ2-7	TGTGCCAGCAGCTTGTCCCTTCGACAGGGAAACTACGAGCAGTACTTC	CASSLSLRQGNYEQYF
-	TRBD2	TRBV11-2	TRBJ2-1	TGTGCCAGCAGCCCTAGGAGCGGGAGGGCCTACAATGAGCAGTTCTTC	CASSPRSGRAYNEQFF